Listed below are T cell receptor beta chains from one sample, sequenced in a study of read filtering for tumor transcriptome and immune sequencing. A single record per CDR3 protein comes from TCRdb applying MiXCR to the reads. The data hold about 24,000 distinct CDR3 sequences, with 20% to 25% observed a single time. The sample consisted of a population of CD138-negative cells sorted from bone marrow. The receptors originated from a donor older than 35 with multiple myeloma. CDR3s include the opening cysteine and the closing phenylalanine or tryptophan. The order of the fields is clone size, D gene, V gene, J gene, CDR3 DNA, CDR3 protein. D genes are given only for firm matches. Clone size is shown for a subset of rows, as once, few, many or a class of expanded clone.

abundance: NA; d_gene: NA; v_gene: TRBV30; j_gene: TRBJ1-2; CDR3nt: TGTGCCTGTCGTCCTTATGGCTACACCTTC; CDR3aa: CACRPYGYTF
abundance: many; d_gene: NA; v_gene: TRBV18; j_gene: TRBJ1-5; CDR3nt: TGTGCCAGCTCACCAGGGGAGAGTGAGCCCCAGCATTTT; CDR3aa: CASSPGESEPQHF
abundance: NA; d_gene: TRBD2; v_gene: TRBV2; j_gene: TRBJ2-5; CDR3nt: TGTGCCAGCAGTCGAGGGGGGACTAGACTAGAGACCCAGTACTTC; CDR3aa: CASSRGGTRLETQYF
abundance: medium-sized; d_gene: NA; v_gene: TRBV24-1; j_gene: TRBJ2-5; CDR3nt: TGTGCCACCAGTGAAGGTTGGGGCAGCCCAGAAAAAGAGACCCAGTACTTC; CDR3aa: CATSEGWGSPEKETQYF
abundance: NA; d_gene: NA; v_gene: TRBV10-3; j_gene: TRBJ1-1; CDR3nt: TGTGCCATCAGTGAGGGCACTGAAGCTTTCTTT; CDR3aa: CAISEGTEAFF
abundance: many; d_gene: NA; v_gene: TRBV3-1; j_gene: TRBJ1-1; CDR3nt: TGTGCCAGCAGCCAACCGGGGACTTTGAACACTGAAGCTTTCTTT; CDR3aa: CASSQPGTLNTEAFF
abundance: many; d_gene: NA; v_gene: TRBV12-3/TRBV12-4; j_gene: TRBJ2-2; CDR3nt: TGTGCCAGCAGCCTGAACACCGGGGAGCTGTTTTTT; CDR3aa: CASSLNTGELFF
abundance: many; d_gene: NA; v_gene: TRBV7-3; j_gene: TRBJ2-3; CDR3nt: TGTGCCAGCAGCTTAATCGCGGACACAGATACGCAGTATTTT; CDR3aa: CASSLIADTDTQYF
abundance: many; d_gene: TRBD2; v_gene: TRBV7-8; j_gene: TRBJ2-1; CDR3nt: TGTGCCAGCAGCTTAAGCGGGGGGGCAAATGAGCAGTTCTTC; CDR3aa: CASSLSGGANEQFF
abundance: few; d_gene: NA; v_gene: TRBV20-1; j_gene: TRBJ2-6; CDR3nt: TGCAGTGCTAGTAGTGGGGCCAACGTCCTGACTTTC; CDR3aa: CSASSGANVLTF
abundance: many; d_gene: NA; v_gene: TRBV3-1; j_gene: TRBJ2-1; CDR3nt: TGTGCCAGCAGCCAGAGGGGGGCATACAATGAGCAGTTCTTC; CDR3aa: CASSQRGAYNEQFF
abundance: NA; d_gene: TRBD2; v_gene: TRBV24-1; j_gene: TRBJ2-3; CDR3nt: TGTGCCACCAGTGATTCGGGGGGGCCGAAAAGCACAGATACGCAGTATTTT; CDR3aa: CATSDSGGPKSTDTQYF
abundance: many; d_gene: NA; v_gene: TRBV7-9; j_gene: TRBJ1-1; CDR3nt: TGTGCCAGCGACTTGGGTGGGATTACGACTGAAGCTTTCTTT; CDR3aa: CASDLGGITTEAFF
abundance: NA; d_gene: NA; v_gene: TRBV6-1; j_gene: TRBJ2-7; CDR3nt: TGTGCCAGCAGTGGTATCTTTGGGATAGTAGACGCGCAGTACTTC; CDR3aa: CASSGIFGIVDAQYF
abundance: NA; d_gene: TRBD1; v_gene: TRBV3-1; j_gene: TRBJ1-2; CDR3nt: TGTGCCAGCAGCCACTCTGAGGGGCAGGGGGCTGGCTACACCTTC; CDR3aa: CASSHSEGQGAGYTF
abundance: few; d_gene: NA; v_gene: TRBV3-1; j_gene: TRBJ1-5; CDR3nt: TGTGCCAGCAGCCAAGCTAATCAGCCCCAGCATTTT; CDR3aa: CASSQANQPQHF
abundance: few; d_gene: TRBD2; v_gene: TRBV11-2; j_gene: TRBJ2-1; CDR3nt: TGTGCCAGCAGCTTAGATGGGGCTAGCGGGGGTTACAATGAGCAGTTCTTC; CDR3aa: CASSLDGASGGYNEQFF
abundance: NA; d_gene: NA; v_gene: TRBV6-5; j_gene: TRBJ1-1; CDR3nt: TGTGCCAGCCCCCAGACCCCATGGAACACTGAAGCTTTCTTT; CDR3aa: CASPQTPWNTEAFF
abundance: many; d_gene: NA; v_gene: TRBV28; j_gene: TRBJ2-5; CDR3nt: TGTGCCAGCAAGTTTAGTTCAGGGCGAGTTGGGGAGACCCAGTACTTC; CDR3aa: CASKFSSGRVGETQYF
abundance: medium-sized; d_gene: NA; v_gene: TRBV29-1; j_gene: TRBJ2-3; CDR3nt: TGCAGCTTAACCCTAGGAGATACGCAGTATTTT; CDR3aa: CSLTLGDTQYF
abundance: few; d_gene: NA; v_gene: TRBV28; j_gene: TRBJ1-2; CDR3nt: TGTGCCAGCCGGACAAAAGAAGACCCCTATGGCTACACCTTC; CDR3aa: CASRTKEDPYGYTF
abundance: NA; d_gene: NA; v_gene: TRBV3-1; j_gene: TRBJ1-1; CDR3nt: TGTGCCAGCAGCCAAGGAGGGGGACTCTCTCTGGGGTTGAACACTGAAGCTTTCTTT; CDR3aa: CASSQGGGLSLGLNTEAFF
abundance: many; d_gene: TRBD2; v_gene: TRBV6-1; j_gene: TRBJ2-1; CDR3nt: TGTGCCAGCAGCCTAGGGGAGGGTTCCTACAATGAGCAGTTCTTC; CDR3aa: CASSLGEGSYNEQFF
abundance: many; d_gene: NA; v_gene: TRBV15; j_gene: TRBJ2-3; CDR3nt: TGTGCCACCAGCAGAGACCCGGGGCGGAACTCAGATACGCAGTATTTT; CDR3aa: CATSRDPGRNSDTQYF
abundance: NA; d_gene: NA; v_gene: TRBV5-1; j_gene: TRBJ2-3; CDR3nt: TGCGCCAGCAGCTCGGACGGACTGAGCACAGATACGCAGTATTTT; CDR3aa: CASSSDGLSTDTQYF
abundance: many; d_gene: TRBD1; v_gene: TRBV4-1; j_gene: TRBJ2-3; CDR3nt: TGCGCCAGCAGCCACGCCGGACAGGGGGATACGCAGTATTTT; CDR3aa: CASSHAGQGDTQYF
abundance: many; d_gene: TRBD1; v_gene: TRBV20-1; j_gene: TRBJ1-2; CDR3nt: TGCAGTGCTACCTTGAACAGGGGGGCGAGAGCTAACTATGGCTACACCTTC; CDR3aa: CSATLNRGARANYGYTF
abundance: NA; d_gene: NA; v_gene: TRBV7-2; j_gene: TRBJ2-5; CDR3nt: TGTGCCAGCAGCTTCTCAGATGGGGAGACCCAGTACTTC; CDR3aa: CASSFSDGETQYF
abundance: NA; d_gene: NA; v_gene: TRBV27; j_gene: TRBJ1-5; CDR3nt: TGTGCCAGCAGGCCCTATAGCAATCAGCCCCAGCATTTT; CDR3aa: CASRPYSNQPQHF
abundance: NA; d_gene: NA; v_gene: TRBV11-2; j_gene: TRBJ1-6; CDR3nt: TGTGCCAGCAGCTTAGCAGGAGCCGGCCTAGCTTGCTTT; CDR3aa: CASSLAGAGLACF
abundance: NA; d_gene: TRBD1; v_gene: TRBV7-3; j_gene: TRBJ2-5; CDR3nt: TGTGCCAGCAGCTCCGTACAGGGGAAGACCCGGTACTTC; CDR3aa: CASSSVQGKTRYF
abundance: NA; d_gene: TRBD2; v_gene: TRBV20-1; j_gene: TRBJ2-3; CDR3nt: TGCAGTCCAAAGCGGGGGGGCACAGATACGCAGTATTTT; CDR3aa: CSPKRGGTDTQYF
abundance: few; d_gene: TRBD1; v_gene: TRBV7-9; j_gene: TRBJ2-5; CDR3nt: TGTGCCAGCAGCTTTTCGGACAGGGGCGCCTCTCAAGAGACCCAGTACTTC; CDR3aa: CASSFSDRGASQETQYF
abundance: many; d_gene: NA; v_gene: TRBV20-1; j_gene: TRBJ2-1; CDR3nt: TGCAGTGCCCGGACAGACTCGAGCTCCTACAATGAGCAGTTCTTC; CDR3aa: CSARTDSSSYNEQFF